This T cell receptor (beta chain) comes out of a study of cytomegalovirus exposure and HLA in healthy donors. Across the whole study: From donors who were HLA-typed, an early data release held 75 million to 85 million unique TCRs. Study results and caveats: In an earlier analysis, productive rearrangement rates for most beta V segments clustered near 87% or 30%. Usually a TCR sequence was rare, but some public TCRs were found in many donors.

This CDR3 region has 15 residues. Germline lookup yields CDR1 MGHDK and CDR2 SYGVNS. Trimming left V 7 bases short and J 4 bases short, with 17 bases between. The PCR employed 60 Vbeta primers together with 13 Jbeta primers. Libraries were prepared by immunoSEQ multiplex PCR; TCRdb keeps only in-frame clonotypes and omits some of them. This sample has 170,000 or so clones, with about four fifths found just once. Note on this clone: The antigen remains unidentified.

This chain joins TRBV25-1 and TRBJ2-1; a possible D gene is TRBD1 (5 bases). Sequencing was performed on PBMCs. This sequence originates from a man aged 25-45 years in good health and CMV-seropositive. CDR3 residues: CASNPGAIKYNEQFF. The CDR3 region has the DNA TGTGCCAGCAACCCTGGGGCTATCAAGTACAATGAGCAGTTCTTC.